These 11 T cell receptor beta chains originate from one sample sequenced in a study of CD8+ T cells in alopecia areata. The treatment here: oral pan-JAK inhibitor, 5-10 mg twice daily. Isolated RNA was reverse transcribed into cDNA used as the sequencing template. Profiled with immunoSEQ multiplex PCR; TCRdb holds only in-frame clones, not every one. The sample includes 180,000 or so clones, about 55% of them seen just once. Source: CD8+ T cells sorted from blood, taken at week 24, from a patient treated with tofacitinib. The receptors were sampled from a human donor with alopecia areata.

The V call is TRBV27, the J call TRBJ2-7, with D possibly TRBD1 on 6 matching bases. Germline V CDR1 and CDR2: MNHEY, SMNVEV (reference sequence). V lost 0 bases and J 3 bases, leaving 15 bases between the germline ends. CDR3 length equals 16 residues. The CDR3 nucleotides read TGTGCCAGCAGTTTATCGAGGGGGACAAGCGGCTACGAGCAGTACTTC. Translation: CASSLSRGTSGYEQYF.

V and J are TRBV5-6 and TRBJ1-2; D not resolved. The V end was cut by 4 bases, the J end by 8 bases, with 9 bases between. The CDR3 length is 11 residues. From germline, CDR1 is SGHDT and CDR2 YYEEEE. The CDR3 sequence: CASSTVGGYTF. CDR3 in DNA: TGTGCCAGCAGCACGGTCGGCGGCTACACCTTC.

V and J are TRBV29-1 and TRBJ2-7; 10 positions agree with TRBD1. This CDR3 comprises 13 residues. The germline gives CDR1 SQVTM, CDR2 ANQGSEA. The V and J ends lost 4 bases and 4 bases, in that order; junction bases with no gene match: 4. CDR3 sequence: CSVGGQGRYEQYF. CDR3 DNA: TGCAGCGTTGGGGGACAGGGGAGGTACGAGCAGTACTTC.

J is TRBJ1-1 and V is TRBV5-1; D remains ambiguous. V gave up 4 bases and J gave up 1 base, with 14 bases separating them. The CDR3 is made up of 15 amino acids. Germline CDR1 reads SGHRS; CDR2 reads YFSETQ. CDR3 coding DNA: TGCGCCAGCAGCCTCTGGGCAGGTGAGAACACTGAAGCTTTCTTT. The encoded protein is CASSLWAGENTEAFF.

V usage is TRBV15 and J usage is TRBJ2-6, with 10 nucleotides matching TRBD1. The junction had 9 bases not matched to a gene; V was cut back by 5 bases and J by 8 bases. Germline CDR1 and CDR2: LNHNV and YYDKDF (reference sequence). The CDR3 runs to 16 residues. This CDR3 is CATSSTPGQGTNVLTF. In DNA form, the CDR3 reads TGTGCCACCAGCTCCACCCCGGGACAGGGGACCAACGTCCTGACTTTC. The variable domain in full, with the rest retrieved from reference TRBV15 and TRBJ2-6, is DAMVIQNPRYQVTQFGKPVTLSCSQTLNHNVMYWYQQKSSQAPKLLFHYYDKDFNNEADTPDNFQSRRPNTSFCFLDIRSPGLGDTAMYLCATSSTPGQGTNVLTFGAGSRLTVL.

V gene TRBV7-9 combines with J gene TRBJ1-1; D remains ambiguous. Germline-derived CDR1 and CDR2 are SEHNR and FQNEAQ (reference sequence). V was shortened by 1 base and J by 2 bases, with 8 bases between the two germline ends. The CDR3 covers 14 residues. The CDR3 sequence is CASSLVLGNTEAFF. CDR3 nucleotides: TGTGCCAGCAGCTTAGTCTTAGGAAACACTGAAGCTTTCTTT.

The gene calls are TRBV5-1 and TRBJ2-1, with D possibly TRBD2 on 5 matching bases. In germline, CDR1 is SGHRS, CDR2 YFSETQ. Trimming shortened V by 6 bases and J by 6 bases, and 7 bases separated the two germline ends. The CDR3 is 11 residues long. Here the CDR3 reads CASTEGNEQFF. The DNA of the CDR3 is TGCGCCAGCACTGAGGGCAATGAGCAGTTCTTC.

This rearrangement joins TRBV27 to TRBJ2-2; 10 nucleotides line up with TRBD1. Germline V gives CDR1 MNHEY, CDR2 SMNVEV (reference sequence). The CDR3 runs 16 residues. After removal of 3 bases from V and 2 bases from J, the junction contained 3 bases not matched to a gene. CDR3 DNA: TGTGCCAGCAGTTTGAAGACAGGGGGCAACACCGGGGAGCTGTTTTTT. Its translation is CASSLKTGGNTGELFF.

The rearrangement uses TRBV7-9 and TRBJ2-1; D unclear. Germline V lookup: CDR1 SEHNR, CDR2 FQNEAQ (reference sequence). The CDR3 spans 12 residues. V dropped 5 bases and J dropped 10 bases, with 12 bases sitting between them. The CDR3 sequence is CASSQRSFEQFF. For the CDR3, the DNA is TGTGCCAGCAGCCAACGGTCCTTCGAGCAGTTCTTC.

This clone was observed a few times. The CDR3 protein is CASSFGSIDTEAFF. As DNA, the CDR3 is TGTGCCAGCAGCTTCGGGTCGATTGACACTGAAGCTTTCTTT. The genes are TRBV7-9 and TRBJ1-1; D ambiguous. Germline loops: CDR1 SEHNR, CDR2 FQNEAQ (reference sequence). V was trimmed by 3 bases and J by 3 bases, leaving 11 bases between them. The CDR3 runs 14 residues.

V and J are TRBV7-9 and TRBJ2-3; D is unclear. CDR3 length equals 13 residues. Trimming shortened V by 3 bases and J by 2 bases, and 6 bases separated the two germline ends. Germline V CDR1 and CDR2: SEHNR, FQNEAQ (reference sequence). For the CDR3, the DNA is TGTGCCAGCAGCTTGGCAGACACAGATACGCAGTATTTT. Protein product: CASSLADTDTQYF.